Following are 21 T cell receptor beta chains from one sample sequenced in a study of somatic mutations in cytotoxic T cells in rheumatoid arthritis. The assay was immunoSEQ multiplex PCR, and TCRdb's table has in-frame clones only and misses some. The data contain tens of thousands of clones, 82% of them singletons. Sequencing was performed on CD8+ T cells sorted from blood. The source is a man aged 50 or older in good health.

The chain employs TRBV9 and TRBJ1-3, with D hard to call. The CDR3 has 14 residues. CDR1 and CDR2 (germline): SGDLS, YYNGEE. With 4 bases removed from V and 4 bases from J, the gap between germline ends came to 12 bases. DNA for the CDR3: TGTGCCAGCAGCCCCGGAAACCAGGGAAACACCATATATTTT. This encodes CASSPGNQGNTIYF. The full variable domain, in which reference TRBV9 and TRBJ1-3 provide the parts outside the CDR3, is DSGVTQTPKHLITATGQRVTLRCSPRSGDLSVYWYQQSLDQGLQFLIQYYNGEERAKGNILERFSAQQFPDLHSELNLSSLELGDSALYFCASSPGNQGNTIYFGEGSWLTVV.

The CDR3 is CASTRDNEQFF. Written as DNA, the CDR3 is TGTGCCAGTACCAGAGACAATGAGCAGTTCTTC. The chain recombines TRBV19 with TRBJ2-1; D is ambiguous. V lost 7 bases, J lost 5 bases, and 6 bases lay in between. CDR1 and CDR2 from the germline V gene are LNHDA and SQIVND (reference sequence). The CDR3 is 11 amino acids. The whole variable domain, remainder taken from reference TRBV19 and TRBJ2-1, is DGGITQSPKYLFRKEGQNVTLSCEQNLNHDAMYWYRQDPGQGLRLIYYSQIVNDFQKGDIAEGYSVSREKKESFPLTVTSAQKNPTAFYLCASTRDNEQFFGPGTRLTVL.

This chain connects TRBV7-6 to TRBJ2-1; possible D gene TRBD2, 5 bases. CDR1 and CDR2 from the germline V gene are SGHVS and FNYEAQ. Trimming removed 1 base at V and 9 bases at J, with 10 bases between. This CDR3 region has 13 residues. The CDR3 is CASSLEGLREQFF. CDR3 nucleotide sequence: TGTGCCAGCAGCTTAGAAGGACTCCGTGAGCAGTTCTTC.

This CDR3 is CASSQVQGSYEQYF. CDR3 DNA: TGCGCCAGCAGCCAAGTTCAGGGTTCCTACGAGCAGTACTTC. V gene TRBV4-1 combines with J gene TRBJ2-7; D is perhaps TRBD1 (5 bases). The V and J ends lost 1 base and 1 base respectively, with 8 bases between them. Germline CDR1 and CDR2: MGHRA and YSYEKL. This CDR3 contains 14 residues.

J is TRBJ2-5 and V is TRBV6-1; TRBD2 is a possible D gene (5 bases). Looked up from germline, CDR1 is MNHNS and CDR2 is SASEGT. Trimming cost V 2 bases and J 3 bases, with 16 bases left between them. The CDR3 loop spans 16 amino acids. CDR3 nucleotides: TGTGCCAGCAGTGAATTATTCGAGGGTTCCAAAGAGACCCAGTACTTC. Its protein product is CASSELFEGSKETQYF.

By share, this clone counts as medium-sized. V and J are TRBV7-2 and TRBJ2-3, with D tentatively TRBD1 (5 bases). This CDR3 is built from 16 residues. CDR1 is SGHTA, CDR2 FQGNSA, per germline. Deletions cut 0 bases from V and 2 bases from J, with 12 bases between. The CDR3 DNA follows: TGTGCCAGCAGCTTAGCCAGGGCGGACACCACAGATACGCAGTATTTT. Amino acid sequence: CASSLARADTTDTQYF.

This clone was seen a single time. The V call is TRBV6-1, the J call TRBJ2-3, with TRBD2 identical over 8 bases. The CDR3 is 15 residues long. Germline V gene data show CDR1 as MNHNS and CDR2 as SASEGT. After removal of 5 bases from V and 6 bases from J, the junction contained 10 bases not matched to a gene. The CDR3 nucleotides are TGTGCCAGCAGTCCCGGGACTAGGACCTTGGATACGCAGTATTTT. Amino acids: CASSPGTRTLDTQYF.

This clone has a single count. V gene TRBV28 combines with J gene TRBJ2-5, with D perhaps TRBD2 (6 bases). Germline V CDR1 and CDR2: MDHEN, SYDVKM. The CDR3 contains 11 residues. V was cut by 10 bases and J by 6 bases, with 12 bases left in between. In DNA, the CDR3 is TGTGCCACCGGAAGCGGGCAGACCCAGTACTTC. Its protein is CATGSGQTQYF.

The chain's CDR3 is CASSKVAGELFF. Here the CDR3 DNA reads TGTGCCAGCAGTAAAGTAGCCGGGGAGCTGTTTTTT. This chain links TRBV27 with TRBJ2-2; D is unclear. V was shortened by 5 bases and J by 6 bases, with 7 bases between the two germline ends. The germline V gene encodes CDR1 MNHEY and CDR2 SMNVEV (reference sequence). The CDR3 length is 12 residues.

V gene TRBV2 combines with J gene TRBJ1-1, with 7 bases aligning to TRBD1. Per the germline V gene, CDR1 is SNHLY and CDR2 is FYNNEI. The CDR3 covers 14 residues. The junction had 5 bases not matched to a gene; V was cut back by 3 bases and J by 4 bases. In DNA, the CDR3 is TGTGCCAGCAGTGATACAGGGGTGATCACTGAAGCTTTCTTT. It is translated as CASSDTGVITEAFF.

The chain recombines TRBV7-9 with TRBJ2-1, with 10 bases matching TRBD2. V dropped 4 bases and J dropped 6; count of bases not matched to a gene: 6. This CDR3 comprises 15 residues. The germline CDR1 and CDR2 sequences are SEHNR and FQNEAQ (reference sequence). The CDR3 is CASSWLAGVGNEQFF. CDR3 coding DNA: TGTGCCAGCAGCTGGCTAGCGGGAGTAGGCAATGAGCAGTTCTTC. The variable domain in full, completed from reference TRBV7-9 and TRBJ2-1, reads DTGVSQNPRHKITKRGQNVTFRCDPISEHNRLYWYRQTLGQGPEFLTYFQNEAQLEKSRLLSDRFSAERPKGSFSTLEIQRTEQGDSAMYLCASSWLAGVGNEQFFGPGTRLTVL.

The CDR3 loop reads CASRPRDRVIDTQYF. The DNA for the CDR3 is TGTGCCAGCAGACCCCGGGACAGGGTGATAGATACGCAGTATTTT. J is TRBJ2-3 and V is TRBV2, with 9 bases matching TRBD1. The CDR3 loop spans 15 amino acids. Trimming took 6 bases from V and 5 from J; bases not matched to a gene: 9. Germline V lookup: CDR1 SNHLY, CDR2 FYNNEI.

The gene calls are TRBV7-9 and TRBJ2-7; D is undetermined. V was shortened by 1 base and J by 2 bases, with 15 bases between the two germline ends. This CDR3 region has 16 residues. CDR1 and CDR2 (germline): SEHNR, FQNEAQ (reference sequence). The CDR3 region has the DNA TGTGCCAGCAGCTTAGGGACGGCGGCCTCGGCCTACGAGCAGTACTTC. It is translated as CASSLGTAASAYEQYF.

The chain employs TRBV27 and TRBJ2-5; 8 bases are shared with TRBD1. The V and J ends lost 1 base and 4 bases, in that order; junction bases with no gene match: 8. The CDR3 loop spans 16 amino acids. The germline gives CDR1 MNHEY, CDR2 SMNVEV (reference sequence). The CDR3 is CASSLYPPTGVETQYF. The CDR3 DNA reads as TGTGCCAGCAGTTTATACCCCCCGACAGGGGTAGAGACCCAGTACTTC.

In DNA, the CDR3 is TGTGCCAGCAGCCCCCGTAGAGGGAACTACGAGCAGTACTTC. Translated: CASSPRRGNYEQYF. This sequence joins TRBV11-3 and TRBJ2-7, with a possible D match to TRBD2 (5 bases). Trimming left V 5 bases short and J 3 bases short, with 14 bases between. From germline, CDR1 is SGHNT and CDR2 YENEEA. This CDR3 spans 14 amino acids.

A single count supports this clone. The chain has TRBV5-6 and TRBJ1-2; no firm D call. Trimming pared 0 bases from V and 8 bases from J, leaving 14 bases between. CDR1 is SGHDT, CDR2 YYEEEE, per germline. The CDR3 runs 14 residues. CDR3 nucleotide sequence: TGTGCCAGCAGCTTGGAGGCCACCAAGTGGGGCTACACCTTC. Its translation is CASSLEATKWGYTF.

Remarks on this clone: No DNA is shown, since the ends of the CDR3 on it are uncertain; the CDR3 is the one TCRdb lists. The rearrangement joins TRBV2 to TRBJ2-1; the table's D call TRBD2 went unverified against the DNA. The CDR3 contains 13 residues when both ends are counted. Germline-derived CDR1 and CDR2 are SNHLY and FYNNEI. Here the CDR3 reads CASSEFGSGATLF.

The CDR3 nucleotides are TGCGCCAGCAGTGACCCCGCTAGCGGAGACTACACAGATACGCAGTATTTT. Encoded protein: CASSDPASGDYTDTQYF. J is TRBJ2-3 and V is TRBV10-1; 7 nucleotides line up with TRBD2. This CDR3 has 17 amino acids. Germline lookup yields CDR1 WNHNN and CDR2 SYGVQD (reference sequence). V gave up 3 bases and J gave up 2 bases; unmatched junction bases: 11.

The V and J genes are TRBV5-1 and TRBJ1-1; D unclear. The V end was cut by 0 bases, the J end by 2 bases, with 11 bases between. The CDR3 consists of 15 residues. The germline V gene encodes CDR1 SGHRS and CDR2 YFSETQ. CDR3 nucleotides: TGCGCCAGCAGCTTGGCGGGAGTAACTAACACTGAAGCTTTCTTT. Protein: CASSLAGVTNTEAFF.

The chain employs TRBV9 and TRBJ2-1; the D gene is possibly TRBD2 (6 bases). The CDR3 is 17 residues long. Germline V gene lookup returns CDR1 SGDLS and CDR2 YYNGEE. V shed 4 bases and J shed 9 bases, with 26 bases lying between them. As DNA, the CDR3 is TGTGCCAGCAGCCCCCGGGGGACTTCAGCGCAGTTGGGTGAGCAGTTCTTC. Translated: CASSPRGTSAQLGEQFF.

The chain carries TRBV23-1 and TRBJ1-5; 7 bases match TRBD1. TRBV23-1 carries the ORF label, with uncertain function. V was clipped by 4 bases and J by 4 bases; unmatched bases: 4. The CDR3 consists of 14 residues. The CDR3 bases are TGCGCCAGCAGTCGCAAACAGGGGAATCAGCCCCAGCATTTT. Its translation: CASSRKQGNQPQHF.